The 27 T cell receptor beta chains reported below all come from one sample, sequenced in a study of T cells in localized non-small cell lung cancer. Sequencing used immunoSEQ multiplex PCR; TCRdb keeps in-frame clones, though not all of them. The data show tens of thousands of clones, around 83% seen once. This specimen consisted of peripheral blood, obtained before any cancer treatment. The receptors come from a woman between 18 and 55 years old with stage III lung adenocarcinoma.

This sequence joins TRBV30 and TRBJ2-7, with D perhaps TRBD1 (5 bases). The V and J ends lost 5 bases and 8 bases respectively, with 13 bases between them. The length of the CDR3 is 11 residues. The germline V gene encodes CDR1 GTSNPN and CDR2 SVGIG (reference sequence). The CDR3, as DNA: TGTGCCTGGGATGGACAAGCCCAGCAGTACTTC. The encoded protein is CAWDGQAQQYF.

The chain couples TRBV14 to TRBJ1-4, with 7 bases lining up with TRBD1. The CDR3 consists of 15 residues. The germline V gene encodes CDR1 SGHDN and CDR2 FVKESK. With V trimmed by 0 bases and J by 10 bases, 8 bases remained unmatched. Here the CDR3 DNA reads TGTGCCAGCAGCCAAGACGACAGGGCGGTAGGAAAACTGTTTTTT. It encodes CASSQDDRAVGKLFF.

The chain uses TRBV6-1 and TRBJ1-5; no clear D. V lost 1 base and J lost 4, with 8 bases in between. The CDR3 runs to 14 residues. Germline CDR1 is MNHNS and CDR2 is SASEGT. CDR3 loop: CASSEGPVNQPQHF. In nucleotides, the CDR3 is TGTGCCAGCAGTGAAGGGCCAGTTAATCAGCCCCAGCATTTT.

The V call is TRBV11-3, the J call TRBJ2-2; 9 bases agree with TRBD1. The germline V gene encodes CDR1 SGHNT and CDR2 YENEEA. CDR3 length equals 13 residues. Trimming cost V 8 bases and J 6 bases; bases outside gene matches: 4. The CDR3 is CASEDRGPGELFF. DNA of the CDR3: TGTGCCAGCGAGGACAGGGGCCCCGGGGAGCTGTTTTTT.

V usage is TRBV7-9 and J usage is TRBJ2-2; the D gene is possibly TRBD2 (5 bases). Germline V lookup: CDR1 SEHNR, CDR2 FQNEAQ (reference sequence). The CDR3 runs 14 residues. Trimming pared 5 bases from V and 6 bases from J, leaving 13 bases between. CDR3 in DNA: TGTGCCAGCAGCCCTACGGGGAGATCCGGGGAGCTGTTTTTT. Residues: CASSPTGRSGELFF.

The chain employs TRBV6-5 and TRBJ1-5; TRBD1 matches 8 bases. CDR3 length equals 15 residues. V trimming: 5 bases; J trimming: 3 bases; junction bases outside the gene matches: 6. Germline V CDR1 and CDR2: MNHEY, SVGAGI. The CDR3 bases are TGTGCCAGCAGTCCTAGGACAGGGAACAATCAGCCCCAGCATTTT. Its translation is CASSPRTGNNQPQHF.

The rearrangement joins TRBV19 to TRBJ1-3; no definite D call. The germline V gene encodes CDR1 LNHDA and CDR2 SQIVND (reference sequence). The CDR3 covers 14 residues. Between the trimmed V and J ends, which lost 3 bases and 2 bases, there was a span of 8 bases. CDR3 nucleotides: TGTGCCAGTAGTATGGGCAGAGCTGGAAACACCATATATTTT. It codes for CASSMGRAGNTIYF.

The genes are TRBV11-1 and TRBJ2-1; D is tentatively TRBD1 or TRBD2 (7 bases each). V lost 5 bases and J 10 bases, leaving 21 bases between the germline ends. The germline V gene encodes CDR1 SGHAT and CDR2 FQDESV (reference sequence). The CDR3 runs 15 residues. The CDR3 spells CASSPGGGLRVEQFF. The CDR3, as DNA: TGTGCCAGCAGCCCAGGGGGGGGACTCAGAGTCGAGCAGTTCTTC.

This chain links TRBV30 with TRBJ1-5; D remains unclear. This CDR3 comprises 13 residues. Trimming took off 2 bases at V and 7 bases at J, with 12 bases between the two ends. The germline V gene has CDR1 GTSNPN and CDR2 SVGIG (reference sequence). Written as DNA, the CDR3 is TGTGCCTGGAGTCGAAGGGAGGAACAGCCCCAGCATTTT. It specifies CAWSRREEQPQHF.

The V and J genes are TRBV10-1 and TRBJ2-7, with a tentative D call TRBD2 (6 bases). The CDR3 sequence is 11 residues long. Germline V lookup: CDR1 WNHNN, CDR2 SYGVQD (reference sequence). The V end was cut by 8 bases, the J end by 3 bases, with 8 bases between. The DNA for the CDR3 is TGCGCCAGCGGGACTGGCTACGAGCAGTACTTC. This sequence encodes CASGTGYEQYF.

The rearrangement links TRBV19 to TRBJ1-1, with TRBD1 matching 8 bases. The CDR3 is made up of 15 amino acids. In germline, CDR1 is LNHDA, CDR2 SQIVND (reference sequence). Trimming at V came to 10 bases and at J to 7 bases, leaving 17 bases not matched to a gene. The CDR3 bases are TGTGCCACCGGACAGGGTCGACACCTCGGTAATGAAGCTTTCTTT. The encoded protein is CATGQGRHLGNEAFF.

This chain connects TRBV7-8 to TRBJ1-1, with a possible D match to TRBD1 (6 bases). The V and J ends lost 1 base and 5 bases respectively, with 17 bases between them. Germline values: CDR1 SGHVS, CDR2 FQNEAQ. CDR3 length: 16 residues. CDR3 in DNA: TGTGCCAGCAGCTTAGTGGGGGGCGCAGGGGAAACTGAAGCTTTCTTT. The encoded protein is CASSLVGGAGETEAFF.

V usage is TRBV5-6 and J usage is TRBJ1-1, with no clear D. V dropped 0 bases and J dropped 0 bases, with 6 bases sitting between them. This CDR3 region has 14 residues. Germline V gene data show CDR1 as SGHDT and CDR2 as YYEEEE. CDR3 protein: CASSLGELNTEAFF. CDR3 nucleotide sequence: TGTGCCAGCAGCTTGGGCGAATTGAACACTGAAGCTTTCTTT.

The chain employs TRBV5-1 and TRBJ2-3; 10 bases match TRBD2. The CDR3 spans 15 residues. Trimming removed 0 bases from V and 5 bases from J; junction bases left unmatched: 3. Germline V gives CDR1 SGHRS, CDR2 YFSETQ. Written as DNA, the CDR3 is TGCGCCAGCAGCTTGGGACTAGCGGGCGGAGATACGCAGTATTTT. It translates to CASSLGLAGGDTQYF. Full variable domain (remainder filled in from reference TRBV5-1 and TRBJ2-3): KAGVTQTPRYLIKTRGQQVTLSCSPISGHRSVSWYQQTPGQGLQFLFEYFSETQRNKGNFPGRFSGRQFSNSRSEMNVSTLELGDSALYLCASSLGLAGGDTQYFGPGTRLTVL.

The CDR3 DNA is TGCGCCAGCAGCCCTGGGACTAGCGGAGGATATAACTACGAGCAGTACTTC. Encoded protein: CASSPGTSGGYNYEQYF. V is TRBV5-1 and J is TRBJ2-7, with 11 positions matching TRBD2. Trimming at V came to 4 bases and at J to 3 bases, leaving 12 bases not matched to a gene. This CDR3 spans 17 amino acids. Per germline, CDR1 SGHRS and CDR2 YFSETQ.

The V call is TRBV6-1, the J call TRBJ2-7; D remains unclear. V was cut by 3 bases and J by 2 bases, with 8 bases left in between. This CDR3 contains 13 residues. Per the germline V gene, CDR1 is MNHNS and CDR2 is SASEGT. The CDR3 DNA is TGTGCCAGCAGTGAGCCGGGTGCCTACGAGCAGTACTTC. Protein: CASSEPGAYEQYF.

In its sample, this clone was seen once. This chain joins TRBV5-5 and TRBJ1-2, with D perhaps matching TRBD1 (5 bases). The V gene lost 4 bases and the J gene lost 4 bases, with 17 bases spanning the gap. Germline V lookup: CDR1 SGHKS, CDR2 YYEKEE (reference sequence). The CDR3 contains 15 residues. The CDR3, as DNA: TGTGCCAGCAGCACGGGGGTGGGACGGTCCTATGGCTACACCTTC. It encodes CASSTGVGRSYGYTF.

This sequence joins TRBV9 and TRBJ1-6; D might be TRBD1 (6 bases). The CDR3 covers 16 residues. The germline CDR1 and CDR2 sequences are SGDLS and YYNGEE. V dropped 0 bases and J dropped 8 bases, with 15 bases sitting between them. The CDR3 DNA follows: TGTGCCAGCAGCGTAGAGGGGGAACCCGGGGATTCACCCCTCCACTTT. Its protein product is CASSVEGEPGDSPLHF.

The CDR3 reads CASGRTGNTEAFF. DNA of the CDR3: TGTGCCAGCGGAAGGACAGGGAACACTGAAGCTTTCTTT. The chain employs TRBV5-4 and TRBJ1-1; 7 positions agree with TRBD1. Germline trimming cut 7 bases from V and 1 base from J; bases unmatched to any gene: 4. Germline-derived CDR1 and CDR2 are SGHNT and YYREEE (reference sequence). The CDR3 is 13 amino acids.

This sequence joins TRBV6-5 and TRBJ1-1; 7 bases fit TRBD1. Germline values: CDR1 MNHEY, CDR2 SVGAGI. CDR3 length equals 13 residues. V shed 7 bases and J 1 base; nucleotides not matched to a gene: 3. CDR3 DNA: TGTGCCAGCATCGACAGGGCGAACACTGAAGCTTTCTTT. Translated: CASIDRANTEAFF.

This clone has only a few counts. The rearrangement joins TRBV7-2 to TRBJ1-5; 7 positions agree with TRBD1. Germline lookup yields CDR1 SGHTA and CDR2 FQGNSA. J lost 1 base, V lost 4 bases, and 4 bases had no gene match. The CDR3 consists of 15 residues. The CDR3 nucleotides read TGTGCCAGCAGCTACTCGACAGGGAGCAATCAGCCCCAGCATTTT. This encodes CASSYSTGSNQPQHF.

As DNA, the CDR3 is TGTGCCAGCAGCAAAGTGGCGGGGGCGGGCTATGGCTACACCTTC. It specifies CASSKVAGAGYGYTF. The chain has TRBV21-1 and TRBJ1-2. TRBV21-1 is tagged as a pseudogene. This CDR3 comprises 15 residues.

The chain is built from TRBV7-9 and TRBJ2-2; D not resolved. V lost 0 bases, J lost 0 bases, and 8 bases lay in between. Germline CDR1 is SEHNR and CDR2 is FQNEAQ (reference sequence). The CDR3 totals 16 residues. CDR3 region: CASSLALTTNTGELFF. Here the CDR3 DNA reads TGTGCCAGCAGCTTAGCGCTTACGACGAACACCGGGGAGCTGTTTTTT.

A few counts support this clone. The genes are TRBV29-1 and TRBJ2-1; a weak D match, TRBD1 (6 bases). Germline lookup yields CDR1 SQVTM and CDR2 ANQGSEA. V was trimmed by 7 bases and J by 9 bases, leaving 13 bases between them. This CDR3 spans 11 amino acids. This CDR3 is CSAIRGFEQFF. The CDR3 DNA reads as TGCAGCGCGATCAGGGGATTTGAGCAGTTCTTC.

J is TRBJ1-3 and V is TRBV18; 7 bases align to TRBD1. Per the germline V gene, CDR1 is KGHSH and CDR2 is LQKENI. The CDR3 covers 13 residues. After removal of 5 bases from V and 4 bases from J, the junction contained 2 bases not matched to a gene. CDR3 region: CASSKGQGNTIYF. The CDR3 bases are TGTGCCAGCTCAAAGGGACAGGGAAACACCATATATTTT.

This chain links TRBV23-1 with TRBJ1-2, with a possible D match to TRBD1 (6 bases). TRBV23-1 is noted as an ORF with a role that remains uncertain. V gave up 2 bases and J gave up 8 bases, with 18 bases separating them. The CDR3 has 15 residues. Here the CDR3 reads CASSQPDRFPSGYTF. Written as DNA, the CDR3 is TGCGCCAGCAGTCAACCCGACAGGTTCCCGAGCGGCTACACCTTC.

The chain employs TRBV19 and TRBJ1-5; no definite D call. The CDR3 loop spans 12 amino acids. Germline V gene lookup returns CDR1 LNHDA and CDR2 SQIVND (reference sequence). V dropped 2 bases and J dropped 5 bases, with 4 bases sitting between them. The CDR3, as DNA: TGTGCCAGTAGTATACGGGATCAGCCCCAGCATTTT. Translating gives CASSIRDQPQHF.